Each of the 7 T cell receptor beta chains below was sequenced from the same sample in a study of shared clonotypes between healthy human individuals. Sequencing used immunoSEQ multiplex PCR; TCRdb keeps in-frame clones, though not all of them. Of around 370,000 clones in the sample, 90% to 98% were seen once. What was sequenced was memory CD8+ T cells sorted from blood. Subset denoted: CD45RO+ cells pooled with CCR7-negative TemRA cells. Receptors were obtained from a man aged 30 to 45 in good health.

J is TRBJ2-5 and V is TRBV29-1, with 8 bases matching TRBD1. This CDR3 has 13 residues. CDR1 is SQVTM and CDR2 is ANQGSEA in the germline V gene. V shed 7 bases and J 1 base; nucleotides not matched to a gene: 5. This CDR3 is CSAQGAPQETQYF. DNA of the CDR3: TGCAGCGCCCAGGGGGCCCCCCAAGAGACCCAGTACTTC.

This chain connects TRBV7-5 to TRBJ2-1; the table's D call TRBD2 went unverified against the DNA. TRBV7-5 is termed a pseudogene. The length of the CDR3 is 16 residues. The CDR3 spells CARSTRTSVLYNEQFF. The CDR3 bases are TGTGCCAGAAGCACGCGGACTAGCGTGCTTTACAATGAGCAGTTCTTC.

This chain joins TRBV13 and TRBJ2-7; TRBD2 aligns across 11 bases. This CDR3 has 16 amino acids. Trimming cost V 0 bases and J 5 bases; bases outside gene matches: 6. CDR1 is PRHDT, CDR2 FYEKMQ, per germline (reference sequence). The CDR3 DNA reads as TGTGCCAGCAGCTTAGGCGCTAGCGGGAGGAGAAACGAGCAGTACTTC. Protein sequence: CASSLGASGRRNEQYF.

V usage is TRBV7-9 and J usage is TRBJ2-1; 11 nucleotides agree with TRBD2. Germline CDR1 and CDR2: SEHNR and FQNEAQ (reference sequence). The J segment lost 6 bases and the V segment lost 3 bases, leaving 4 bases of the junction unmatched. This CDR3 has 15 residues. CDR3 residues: CASSFYLAGGNEQFF. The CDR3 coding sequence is TGTGCCAGCAGCTTCTATCTAGCGGGAGGCAATGAGCAGTTCTTC.

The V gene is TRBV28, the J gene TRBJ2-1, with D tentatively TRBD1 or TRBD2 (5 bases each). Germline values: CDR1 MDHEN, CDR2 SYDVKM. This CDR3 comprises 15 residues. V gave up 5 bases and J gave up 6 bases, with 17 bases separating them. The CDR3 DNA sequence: TGTGCCAGCAGTCCGGACTTGTTTGGGGCCAATGAGCAGTTCTTC. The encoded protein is CASSPDLFGANEQFF. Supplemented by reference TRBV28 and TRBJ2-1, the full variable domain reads DVKVTQSSRYLVKRTGEKVFLECVQDMDHENMFWYRQDPGLGLRLIYFSYDVKMKEKGDIPEGYSVSREKKERFSLILESASTNQTSMYLCASSPDLFGANEQFFGPGTRLTVL.

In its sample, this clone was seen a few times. CDR3 sequence (DNA): TGTGCCAGCAGTCTAGACCGGCAGCCCCAGCATTTT. Translated, it gives CASSLDRQPQHF. The gene calls are TRBV28 and TRBJ1-5; the D is unclear. V lost 5 bases and J lost 7, with 9 bases in between. Germline lookup yields CDR1 MDHEN and CDR2 SYDVKM. This CDR3 has 12 amino acids. Variable domain in full (rest from reference TRBV28 and TRBJ1-5): DVKVTQSSRYLVKRTGEKVFLECVQDMDHENMFWYRQDPGLGLRLIYFSYDVKMKEKGDIPEGYSVSREKKERFSLILESASTNQTSMYLCASSLDRQPQHFGDGTRLSIL.

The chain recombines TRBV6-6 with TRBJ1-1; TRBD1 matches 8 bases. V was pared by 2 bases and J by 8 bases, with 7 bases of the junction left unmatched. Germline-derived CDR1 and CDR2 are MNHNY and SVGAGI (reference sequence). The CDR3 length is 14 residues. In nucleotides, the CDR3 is TGTGCCAGCAGTTACACCGGGACAGGAAAGGAAGCTTTCTTT. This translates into CASSYTGTGKEAFF.